The next 26 T cell receptor beta chains were all read from a single sample in a study of memory CD4+ T cells and cytomegalovirus serostatus. Single viable CD3+CD4+CD8-CD45RO+ cells were sorted as the memory CD4+ T cells. Assay used: immunoSEQ multiplex PCR; TCRdb lists only in-frame clones, some missing. The sample carries fewer than 40,000 clones, over 60% recorded once. The sample consisted of memory CD4+ T cells from blood. The receptors originated from an adult in good health and CMV-seronegative.

The chain is built from TRBV19 and TRBJ1-1; D not resolved. This CDR3 is built from 11 residues. Germline CDR1 and CDR2: LNHDA and SQIVND (reference sequence). V lost 10 bases to trimming and J lost 6 bases, with 12 bases between them. The CDR3 coding sequence is TGTGCCATAACCGGCTTTTCTGAAGCTTTCTTT. Its translation is CAITGFSEAFF.

CDR3 loop: CASSFREAYGYTF. As DNA, the CDR3 is TGCGCCAGCAGCTTTCGTGAGGCCTATGGCTACACCTTC. The chain joins TRBV5-1 to TRBJ1-2; no definite D call. The CDR3 runs to 13 residues. From germline, CDR1 is SGHRS and CDR2 YFSETQ. Trimming shortened V by 2 bases and J by 4 bases, and 9 bases separated the two germline ends.

The V and J genes are TRBV15 and TRBJ1-5; unclear D gene. Germline V gene data show CDR1 as LNHNV and CDR2 as YYDKDF (reference sequence). This CDR3 spans 14 amino acids. The ends were cut back, 3 bases at V and 6 bases at J, with 12 bases in the middle. The DNA of the CDR3 is TGTGCCACCAGCAGGGAACCACTCGGTCAGCCCCAGCATTTT. Its protein is CATSREPLGQPQHF.

This chain joins TRBV28 and TRBJ1-5; D is unclear. The ends were cut back, 5 bases at V and 5 bases at J, with 13 bases in the middle. The CDR3 length is 14 residues. Germline assignment: CDR1 MDHEN and CDR2 SYDVKM. The CDR3: CASSIPPLDQPQHF. The DNA for the CDR3 is TGTGCCAGCAGTATACCCCCATTAGATCAGCCCCAGCATTTT. The full variable domain, its missing parts supplied by reference TRBV28 and TRBJ1-5, is DVKVTQSSRYLVKRTGEKVFLECVQDMDHENMFWYRQDPGLGLRLIYFSYDVKMKEKGDIPEGYSVSREKKERFSLILESASTNQTSMYLCASSIPPLDQPQHFGDGTRLSIL.

CDR3 sequence: CASSGGQGISGANVLTF. The CDR3, as DNA: TGTGCCAGCAGTGGGGGACAGGGGATCTCTGGGGCCAACGTCCTGACTTTC. The chain combines TRBV2 with TRBJ2-6; 10 bases map to TRBD1. The CDR3 totals 17 residues. V shed 4 bases and J 0 bases; nucleotides not matched to a gene: 3. Germline assignment: CDR1 SNHLY and CDR2 FYNNEI.

This chain connects TRBV20-1 to TRBJ1-2, with D possibly matching TRBD1 (5 bases). The germline V gene has CDR1 DFQATT and CDR2 SNEGSKA (reference sequence). Trimming stripped 7 bases from V and 8 bases from J, with 11 bases between. The CDR3 covers 10 residues. CDR3 nucleotide sequence: TGCAGTGTAAGCGGGGACGGCTACACCTTC. Translated: CSVSGDGYTF.

V usage is TRBV15 and J usage is TRBJ1-5, with no clear D. V lost 5 bases and J 2 bases, leaving 13 bases between the germline ends. From germline, CDR1 is LNHNV and CDR2 YYDKDF (reference sequence). The CDR3 length is 15 residues. This CDR3 is CATSGHGVGNQPQHF. For the CDR3, the DNA is TGTGCCACCAGCGGGCACGGGGTAGGCAATCAGCCCCAGCATTTT.

This rearrangement joins TRBV25-1 to TRBJ2-1; 10 bases agree with TRBD2. The CDR3 extends over 14 amino acids. With 8 bases clipped from V and 8 bases from J, the junction kept 9 bases outside the gene matches. Germline values: CDR1 MGHDK, CDR2 SYGVNS. The chain's CDR3 is CASEERGGGDEQFF. CDR3 DNA sequence: TGTGCCAGCGAAGAGCGGGGGGGAGGCGATGAGCAGTTCTTC.

DNA of the CDR3: TGTGCCAGCAGTTATCCGGAGACCCAGTACTTC. Residues: CASSYPETQYF. V gene TRBV11-2 combines with J gene TRBJ2-5; the D is unclear. The CDR3 loop spans 11 amino acids. The ends were cut back, 6 bases at V and 5 bases at J, with 7 bases in the middle. In germline, CDR1 is SGHAT, CDR2 FQNNGV.

This chain links TRBV7-3 with TRBJ1-1, with 9 bases lining up with TRBD1. J gave up 5 bases and V 5 bases, and 6 bases lay outside the gene matches. Per germline, CDR1 SGHTA and CDR2 FQGTGA. The CDR3 loop spans 14 amino acids. Here the CDR3 DNA reads TGTGCCAGCAGCGCAACGACAGGGGGGACTGAAGCTTTCTTT. It translates to CASSATTGGTEAFF.

V and J are TRBV18 and TRBJ1-2; D possibly corresponds to TRBD1 (6 bases). The CDR3 runs to 14 residues. CDR1 and CDR2 from the germline V gene are KGHSH and LQKENI. The V end lost 3 bases, the J end lost 1 base, and 9 bases lay between the germline ends. CDR3 DNA: TGTGCCAGCTCACCGACAGGTAGTAACTATGGCTACACCTTC. It codes for CASSPTGSNYGYTF.

The rearrangement uses TRBV5-1 and TRBJ2-2; TRBD1 might be the D (5 bases). This CDR3 region has 14 residues. V lost 6 bases and J lost 4, with 13 bases in between. Germline V CDR1 and CDR2: SGHRS, YFSETQ. This chain's CDR3 is CASKRGTGTGELFF. In DNA, the CDR3 is TGCGCCAGCAAAAGGGGAACGGGCACCGGGGAGCTGTTTTTT.

The V and J genes are TRBV27 and TRBJ1-1; the D gene is possibly TRBD1 (6 bases). Germline V CDR1 and CDR2: MNHEY, SMNVEV (reference sequence). CDR3 length: 15 amino acids. V dropped 8 bases and J dropped 6 bases, with 22 bases sitting between them. This CDR3 reads CASLLNVGGTSEAFF. The CDR3 DNA sequence: TGTGCCAGCCTTCTTAATGTGGGGGGCACCTCTGAAGCTTTCTTT.

The chain links TRBV2 to TRBJ2-7; 7 nucleotides line up with TRBD2. Trimming cost V 7 bases and J 7 bases; bases outside gene matches: 16. The CDR3 runs 15 residues. Per germline, CDR1 SNHLY and CDR2 FYNNEI. The CDR3 spells CASKGGPRGPGEQYF. The CDR3 DNA reads TGTGCCAGCAAGGGAGGGCCGCGGGGACCGGGGGAGCAGTACTTC.

The chain carries TRBV4-2 and TRBJ2-2; 7 bases fit TRBD2. With 6 bases clipped from V and 3 bases from J, the junction kept 10 bases outside the gene matches. From germline, CDR1 is LGHNA and CDR2 YNFKEQ. This CDR3 region has 16 residues. CDR3 loop: CASSRRGVGDTGELFF. The CDR3 nucleotides are TGTGCCAGCAGTCGTCGGGGGGTTGGGGACACCGGGGAGCTGTTTTTT.

CDR3 nucleotides: TGCGCCAGCAGTGAGCCCTTGCGGGTTGCAGGGAGTACTGAAGCTTTCTTT. It codes for CASSEPLRVAGSTEAFF. The chain has TRBV10-1 and TRBJ1-1; possible D gene TRBD1, 5 bases. The CDR3 consists of 17 residues. Looked up from germline, CDR1 is WNHNN and CDR2 is SYGVQD (reference sequence). The V end was cut by 2 bases, the J end by 5 bases, with 21 bases between.

The chain couples TRBV30 to TRBJ2-3, with 11 bases matching TRBD2. J gave up 6 bases and V 2 bases, and 4 bases lay outside the gene matches. Germline V gives CDR1 GTSNPN, CDR2 SVGIG (reference sequence). This CDR3 has 14 residues. The CDR3 bases are TGTGCCTGGAGTCTAGCGGGGGGTGCGGATACGCAGTATTTT. Its protein product is CAWSLAGGADTQYF.

The chain links TRBV6-1 to TRBJ1-1; maybe TRBD1 (5 bases). Germline values: CDR1 MNHNS, CDR2 SASEGT. V gave up 0 bases and J gave up 1 base, with 12 bases separating them. CDR3 length: 16 amino acids. The CDR3 DNA is TGTGCCAGCAGTGAAGCGCACACGACAGAGAACACTGAAGCTTTCTTT. Its translation: CASSEAHTTENTEAFF.

The V gene is TRBV27, the J gene TRBJ2-7; no firm D call. The V and J ends lost 8 bases and 4 bases respectively, with 18 bases between them. This CDR3 has 14 amino acids. Germline CDR1 and CDR2: MNHEY and SMNVEV (reference sequence). This CDR3 reads CASRLNSFRYEQYF. The CDR3 DNA reads as TGTGCCAGCCGCCTTAATAGTTTTAGGTACGAGCAGTACTTC.

Notes on this clone: Sequence at one end of the junction differs from germline and may be a read error. Different DNA sequences within this sample yield the same CDR3. The chain couples TRBV30 to TRBJ1-5; weak D call: TRBD1 (5 bases). Germline lookup yields CDR1 GTSNPN and CDR2 SVGIG (reference sequence). This CDR3 spans 17 amino acids. The CDR3 bases are TGTGCCTGGAGTGGAGTGTACAGCTTACAGGAGAATCAGCCCCAACATTTT. Protein sequence: CAWSGVYSLQENQPQHF. The entire variable domain, with the rest obtained from reference TRBV30 and TRBJ1-5, is as follows: SQTIHQWPATLVQPVGSPLSLECTVEGTSNPNLYWYRQAAGRGLQLLFYSVGIGQISSEVPQNLSASRPQDRQFILSSKKLLLSDSGFYLCAWSGVYSLQENQPQHFGDGTRLSIL.

This CDR3 reads CASSIDRGQLAKNIQYF. In nucleotides, the CDR3 is TGTGCCAGTAGTATAGATCGGGGACAGTTAGCCAAAAACATTCAGTACTTC. The rearrangement joins TRBV19 to TRBJ2-4; 7 nucleotides agree with TRBD1. The V gene's germline CDR1 is LNHDA and CDR2 SQIVND (reference sequence). Trimming took 0 bases from V and 0 from J; bases not matched to a gene: 5. This CDR3 is built from 17 residues.

V usage is TRBV5-6 and J usage is TRBJ2-7; possible D gene TRBD1, 6 bases. V gave up 1 base and J gave up 0 bases, with 14 bases separating them. Germline V CDR1 and CDR2: SGHDT, YYEEEE. The CDR3 covers 16 residues. This CDR3 reads CASSLWLTGTSYEQYF. The CDR3 DNA follows: TGTGCCAGCAGCTTGTGGCTAACAGGGACCTCCTACGAGCAGTACTTC.

This clone has only a few counts. The chain recombines TRBV2 with TRBJ2-2; TRBD2 matches at 8 bases. The CDR3 has 16 residues. CDR1 is SNHLY, CDR2 FYNNEI, per germline. Unmatched junction bases numbered 8, after V lost 6 bases and J lost 2 bases. The CDR3 reads CASRQGLAQNTGELFF. The CDR3 DNA reads TGTGCCAGCAGACAAGGACTAGCTCAAAACACCGGGGAGCTGTTTTTT. The full variable domain, rest sourced from reference TRBV2 and TRBJ2-2, is EPEVTQTPSHQVTQMGQEVILRCVPISNHLYFYWYRQILGQKVEFLVSFYNNEISEKSEIFDDQFSVERPDGSNFTLKIRSTKLEDSAMYFCASRQGLAQNTGELFFGEGSRLTVL.

V and J are TRBV27 and TRBJ2-5; 7 nucleotides line up with TRBD1. The CDR3 runs 15 residues. V lost 4 bases, J lost 4 bases, and 9 bases stayed unmatched. The germline V gene encodes CDR1 MNHEY and CDR2 SMNVEV (reference sequence). CDR3 amino acids: CASSWGNRGGETQYF. CDR3 coding DNA: TGTGCCAGCAGTTGGGGAAACAGGGGTGGAGAGACCCAGTACTTC.

The chain uses TRBV10-3 and TRBJ2-1, with 13 bases aligning to TRBD2. Germline V lookup: CDR1 ENHRY, CDR2 SYGVKD. This CDR3 contains 18 residues. Losses at the gene ends were 0 bases for V and 5 bases for J; bases not matched to a gene: 7. CDR3 region: CAISESRTSGGRNNEQFF. The DNA of the CDR3 is TGTGCCATCAGTGAGTCGAGGACTAGCGGGGGTCGGAACAATGAGCAGTTCTTC.

This chain connects TRBV11-2 to TRBJ1-1; D is unresolved. From germline, CDR1 is SGHAT and CDR2 FQNNGV. Between the trimmed V and J ends, which lost 0 bases and 10 bases, there was a span of 15 bases. The CDR3 totals 14 residues. CDR3 coding DNA: TGTGCCAGCAGCTTAGATTTCTCGGCAGGACTAGCTTTCTTT. Translated: CASSLDFSAGLAFF.